The next 29 T cell receptor beta chains were all read from a single sample in a study of OX40 agonist ivuxolimab in advanced cancers. To prepare the library, the immunoSEQ multiplex PCR assay was applied. TCRdb provides this immuneACCESS table in a form limited to in-frame rearrangements. Some clones are lacking; in checked studies, under half of them reflect an unresolved V gene, and why the rest are absent is not known. Here the sample has 50,000 to 80,000 clones; approximately 84% occur a single time. The ten largest make up about 2.9% of the sample. This specimen was CD4+ or CD8+ T cells sorted from blood, taken in a trial of the OX40 agonist ivuxolimab. The receptors stem from an adult with an advanced solid tumor such as melanoma, head and neck, liver or kidney cancer.

The rearrangement links TRBV28 to TRBJ2-5; 7 bases are a match to TRBD1. Trimming removed 6 bases from V and 4 bases from J; junction bases left unmatched: 11. This CDR3 has 15 residues. Per germline, CDR1 MDHEN and CDR2 SYDVKM. The CDR3 region is CASSPLQGTRETQYF. As DNA, the CDR3 is TGTGCCAGCAGCCCCTTACAGGGGACACGAGAGACCCAGTACTTC.

The genes are TRBV4-1 and TRBJ2-5; the D is unclear. This CDR3 comprises 14 residues. V lost 4 bases and J lost 7, with 16 bases in between. Looked up from germline, CDR1 is MGHRA and CDR2 is YSYEKL. This CDR3 is CASSLPGLPTTQYF. As DNA, the CDR3 is TGCGCCAGCAGCCTGCCTGGGCTACCGACGACCCAGTACTTC.

This chain connects TRBV7-3 to TRBJ2-7; 7 nucleotides line up with TRBD1. From germline, CDR1 is SGHTA and CDR2 FQGTGA. The trim removed 2 bases at V and 0 bases at J, leaving 4 bases unmatched. The CDR3 extends over 15 amino acids. In DNA form, the CDR3 reads TGTGCCAGCAGCTTAGGACAGGTATTCTCCTACGAGCAGTACTTC. It translates to CASSLGQVFSYEQYF.

This clone has more than one count but fewer than ten. The V gene is TRBV30, the J gene TRBJ1-6, with a tentative D call TRBD1 (6 bases). The CDR3 length is 15 residues. CDR1 and CDR2 from the germline V gene are GTSNPN and SVGIG (reference sequence). Between the trimmed V and J ends, which lost 0 bases and 10 bases, there was a span of 16 bases. The CDR3 here is CAWSVSGGSRSPLHF. CDR3 in DNA: TGTGCCTGGAGTGTATCCGGGGGCTCTAGATCACCCCTCCACTTT.

The chain recombines TRBV9 with TRBJ2-5, with D tentatively TRBD2 (7 bases). The CDR3 runs to 16 residues. Germline V lookup: CDR1 SGDLS, CDR2 YYNGEE. V was trimmed by 5 bases and J by 4 bases, leaving 21 bases between them. CDR3: CASSSSGGQGRETQYF. For the CDR3, the DNA is TGTGCCAGCAGTTCCTCCGGGGGGCAGGGAAGAGAGACCCAGTACTTC.

The genes are TRBV18 and TRBJ2-5; D is ambiguous. Germline V lookup: CDR1 KGHSH, CDR2 LQKENI. V lost 0 bases to trimming and J lost 5 bases, with 10 bases between them. This CDR3 is built from 14 residues. The DNA of the CDR3 is TGTGCCAGCTCACCACCCTCACAGAAGGAGACCCAGTACTTC. Translated: CASSPPSQKETQYF.

The V gene is TRBV2, the J gene TRBJ1-4; D is ambiguous. Germline CDR1 reads SNHLY; CDR2 reads FYNNEI. V was trimmed by 4 bases and J by 8 bases, leaving 11 bases between them. The CDR3 consists of 13 residues. CDR3 nucleotide sequence: TGTGCCAGCAGTGGTCATGAGAGGGAAAAACTGTTTTTT. It specifies CASSGHEREKLFF.

The genes are TRBV5-1 and TRBJ2-3; 9 bases match TRBD1. The CDR3 totals 16 residues. V gave up 6 bases and J gave up 3 bases; unmatched junction bases: 11. Germline CDR1 SGHRS, CDR2 YFSETQ. CDR3 coding DNA: TGCGCCAGCACCCTCAAGAGGGGACAGGGAACAGATACGCAGTATTTT. It is translated as CASTLKRGQGTDTQYF.

This clone showed up just once. The chain recombines TRBV6-6 with TRBJ2-1, with D perhaps TRBD1 or TRBD2 (5 bases each). The CDR3 is 14 amino acids. In germline, CDR1 is MNHNY, CDR2 SVGAGI (reference sequence). The V and J ends lost 2 bases and 4 bases respectively, with 9 bases between them. As DNA, the CDR3 is TGTGCCAGCAGTTACGGCGAGGGGTACAATGAGCAGTTCTTC. Translated, it gives CASSYGEGYNEQFF.

In this sample, this clone turned up a few times. This same CDR3 is encoded by further DNA sequences in the sample. V gene TRBV30 combines with J gene TRBJ1-2, with 7 nucleotides matching TRBD1. CDR1 GTSNPN and CDR2 SVGIG come from the germline V gene (reference sequence). CDR3 length: 12 amino acids. Trimming cost V 4 bases and J 4 bases; bases outside gene matches: 3. CDR3 residues: CAWIGQVYGYTF. Here the CDR3 DNA reads TGTGCCTGGATTGGACAGGTCTATGGCTACACCTTC.

V usage is TRBV10-3 and J usage is TRBJ2-1, with 7 bases identical to TRBD1. This CDR3 is built from 15 residues. CDR1 is ENHRY, CDR2 SYGVKD, per germline. V was clipped by 10 bases and J by 1 base; unmatched bases: 10. This CDR3 reads CATQGGPESYNEQFF. CDR3 DNA: TGTGCCACTCAAGGGGGCCCCGAATCCTACAATGAGCAGTTCTTC.

The J gene is TRBJ2-2, the V gene TRBV25-1; possibly TRBD1 for D (6 bases). V was cut by 8 bases and J by 6 bases, with 16 bases left in between. The CDR3 covers 14 residues. Germline V CDR1 and CDR2: MGHDK, SYGVNS. The CDR3 is CASERQGLAGELFF. The CDR3 region has the DNA TGTGCCAGCGAGAGGCAGGGGCTGGCCGGGGAGCTGTTTTTT.

CDR3 region: CASSQAGQGTNTEAFF. The CDR3 DNA is TGCGCCAGCAGCCAAGCCGGACAGGGAACGAACACTGAAGCTTTCTTT. The chain combines TRBV4-1 with TRBJ1-1, with 8 bases aligning to TRBD1. With V trimmed by 1 base and J by 1 base, 5 bases remained unmatched. The CDR3 length is 16 residues. Germline values: CDR1 MGHRA, CDR2 YSYEKL.

The chain is built from TRBV5-5 and TRBJ2-7; maybe TRBD1 (6 bases). The CDR3 is made up of 13 amino acids. Germline V gene lookup returns CDR1 SGHKS and CDR2 YYEKEE (reference sequence). V shed 2 bases and J shed 6 bases, with 12 bases lying between them. The CDR3 DNA reads TGTGCCAGCAGCTTCTACAGGGATGGCGAGCAGTACTTC. The encoded protein is CASSFYRDGEQYF.

This chain links TRBV5-6 with TRBJ1-3; tentative D call: TRBD1 (5 bases). This CDR3 comprises 16 residues. V was shortened by 0 bases and J by 1 base, with 11 bases between the two germline ends. Germline-derived CDR1 and CDR2 are SGHDT and YYEEEE. In DNA form, the CDR3 reads TGTGCCAGCAGCTTGGCCGACAGTATTTCTGGAAACACCATATATTTT. It yields the protein CASSLADSISGNTIYF.

CDR3 in amino acids: CAIGTSGSYEQYF. In nucleotides, the CDR3 is TGTGCCATTGGGACTAGCGGGAGTTACGAGCAGTACTTC. This chain joins TRBV10-3 and TRBJ2-7; 14 nucleotides match TRBD2. Germline-derived CDR1 and CDR2 are ENHRY and SYGVKD. The V and J ends lost 9 bases and 4 bases, in that order; junction bases with no gene match: 2. This CDR3 contains 13 residues.

This chain links TRBV28 with TRBJ2-1; D is ambiguous. V was cut by 6 bases and J by 6 bases, with 9 bases left in between. In germline, CDR1 is MDHEN, CDR2 SYDVKM. The CDR3 runs to 12 residues. This chain's CDR3 is CASRAGPNEQFF. The CDR3 DNA sequence: TGTGCCAGCAGGGCAGGCCCCAATGAGCAGTTCTTC.

The chain links TRBV28 to TRBJ2-1, with 7 nucleotides matching TRBD2. CDR3 length: 15 residues. Germline V lookup: CDR1 MDHEN, CDR2 SYDVKM. Losses at the gene ends were 4 bases for V and 8 bases for J; bases not matched to a gene: 11. CDR3 in DNA: TGTGCCAGCAGTTCGGCCCAACTAGCGCCCGATGAGCAGTTCTTC. This codes for CASSSAQLAPDEQFF. The full variable domain, completed using reference TRBV28 and TRBJ2-1, is DVKVTQSSRYLVKRTGEKVFLECVQDMDHENMFWYRQDPGLGLRLIYFSYDVKMKEKGDIPEGYSVSREKKERFSLILESASTNQTSMYLCASSSAQLAPDEQFFGPGTRLTVL.

The chain carries TRBV12-5 and TRBJ1-2, with TRBD1 as a possible D gene (6 bases). Trimming took off 0 bases at V and 0 bases at J, with 14 bases between the two ends. The CDR3 spans 17 residues. Germline assignment: CDR1 LGHNT and CDR2 FRNRAP. CDR3 sequence reads: CASGLVITGTPNYGYTF. CDR3 sequence (DNA): TGTGCTAGTGGTTTGGTAATCACAGGGACCCCTAACTATGGCTACACCTTC.

The chain joins TRBV5-4 to TRBJ2-1; the match to TRBD1 covers 12 bases. Trimming cost V 1 base and J 7 bases; bases outside gene matches: 6. Per germline, CDR1 SGHNT and CDR2 YYREEE (reference sequence). CDR3 size: 16 residues. CDR3 loop: CASSLTGTGGTNEQFF. CDR3 nucleotide sequence: TGTGCCAGCAGCTTGACTGGGACAGGGGGCACGAATGAGCAGTTCTTC.

This clone showed up just once. This sequence joins TRBV2 and TRBJ1-2, with D unclear. The CDR3 runs to 14 residues. V was trimmed by 1 base and J by 3 bases, leaving 9 bases between them. Germline CDR1 and CDR2: SNHLY and FYNNEI. Here the CDR3 DNA reads TGTGCCAGCAGTGAAGAGGGCCGGGACTATGGCTACACCTTC. This codes for CASSEEGRDYGYTF.

The chain combines TRBV15 with TRBJ2-7; the match to TRBD2 covers 12 bases. The CDR3 is 17 residues long. CDR1 and CDR2 from the germline V gene are LNHNV and YYDKDF (reference sequence). V shed 1 base and J 0 bases; nucleotides not matched to a gene: 4. Written as DNA, the CDR3 is TGTGCCACCAGCAGAGGTACTAGCGGGAGGAGCTCCTACGAGCAGTACTTC. It specifies CATSRGTSGRSSYEQYF.

V and J are TRBV15 and TRBJ1-1; D not certain. Germline V gives CDR1 LNHNV, CDR2 YYDKDF (reference sequence). Deletions cut 4 bases from V and 2 bases from J, with 8 bases between. This CDR3 is built from 13 residues. Here the CDR3 reads CATSTYLNTEAFF. The CDR3 DNA follows: TGTGCCACCAGCACCTACCTAAACACTGAAGCTTTCTTT.

This rearrangement joins TRBV6-1 to TRBJ1-3; no clear D gene. The CDR3 contains 15 residues. Germline CDR1 MNHNS, CDR2 SASEGT. V was clipped by 2 bases and J by 0 bases, with 8 bases between them. This CDR3 is CASSERANSGNTIYF. The CDR3 DNA sequence: TGTGCCAGCAGTGAAAGGGCAAACTCTGGAAACACCATATATTTT.

The rearrangement links TRBV10-3 to TRBJ2-7; 8 bases line up with TRBD1. V lost 6 bases and J lost 7; bases outside the gene matches: 8. The germline V gene encodes CDR1 ENHRY and CDR2 SYGVKD. The CDR3 extends over 13 amino acids. The CDR3 is CAIRGTGGEEQYF. The CDR3 DNA reads as TGTGCCATCAGGGGGACAGGAGGGGAGGAGCAGTACTTC.

This chain links TRBV6-6 with TRBJ2-7; no firm D call. The germline gives CDR1 MNHNY, CDR2 SVGAGI (reference sequence). Trimming shortened V by 6 bases and J by 3 bases, and 12 bases separated the two germline ends. The CDR3 runs 13 residues. This CDR3 is CASSPFLNYEQYF. The DNA for the CDR3 is TGTGCCAGCAGCCCGTTCCTCAACTACGAGCAGTACTTC.

This chain uses TRBV10-3 with TRBJ2-7; 14 bases agree with TRBD2. The CDR3 totals 13 residues. In germline, CDR1 is ENHRY, CDR2 SYGVKD. The V gene end was trimmed by 10 bases and the J gene end by 9 bases; junction bases not matched to a gene: 8. The CDR3 nucleotides are TGTGCCACCGGGACTAGCGGGAGTCGGGTGCAGTACTTC. It encodes CATGTSGSRVQYF.

J is TRBJ2-3 and V is TRBV30; D is perhaps TRBD2 (5 bases). CDR3 length: 19 amino acids. Germline values: CDR1 GTSNPN, CDR2 SVGIG (reference sequence). The V gene lost 3 bases and the J gene lost 2 bases, with 27 bases spanning the gap. The CDR3 region is CAWSSPLDPAGGNTDTQYF. The CDR3 DNA reads TGTGCCTGGAGCTCACCGTTGGACCCCGCTGGAGGTAACACAGATACGCAGTATTTT.

This clone was seen a handful of times. The chain uses TRBV30 and TRBJ1-3, with TRBD1 matching 8 bases. The CDR3 runs to 12 residues. Unmatched junction bases numbered 4, after V lost 8 bases and J lost 4 bases. The V gene's germline CDR1 is GTSNPN and CDR2 SVGIG (reference sequence). DNA for the CDR3: TGTGCCGTCAGGGGGCCCGGAAACACCATATATTTT. Its protein is CAVRGPGNTIYF.